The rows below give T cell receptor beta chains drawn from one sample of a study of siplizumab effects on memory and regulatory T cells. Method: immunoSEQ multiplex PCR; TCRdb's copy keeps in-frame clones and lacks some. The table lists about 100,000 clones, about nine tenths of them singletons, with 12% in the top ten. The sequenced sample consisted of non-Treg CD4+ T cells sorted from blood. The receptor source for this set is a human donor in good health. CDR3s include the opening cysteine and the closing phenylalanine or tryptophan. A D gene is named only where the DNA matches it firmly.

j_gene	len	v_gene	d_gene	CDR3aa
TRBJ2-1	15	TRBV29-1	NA	CSVLNREKSWNEQFF
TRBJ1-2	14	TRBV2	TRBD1	CASRGDRVGYGYTF
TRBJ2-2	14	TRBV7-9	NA	CASSLATNTGELFF
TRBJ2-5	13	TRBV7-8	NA	CASSYPGWETQYF
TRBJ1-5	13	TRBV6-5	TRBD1	CASSRTGTQPQHF
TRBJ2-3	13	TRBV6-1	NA	CASSESGADTQYF
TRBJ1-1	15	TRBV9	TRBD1	CASSVEAGGNTEAFF
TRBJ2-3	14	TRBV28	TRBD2	CASNPQGGTDTQYF
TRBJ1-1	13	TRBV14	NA	CASSQDMNTEAFF
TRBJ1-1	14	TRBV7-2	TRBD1	CASSLWTGNTEAFF
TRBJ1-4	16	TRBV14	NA	CASSQYKGTNNEKLFF
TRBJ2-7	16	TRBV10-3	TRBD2	CAISERGLAESYEQYF
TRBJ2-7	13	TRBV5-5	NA	CASRRRVSYEQYF
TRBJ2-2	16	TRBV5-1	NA	CASSSHSQGLAGELFF
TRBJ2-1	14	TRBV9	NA	CASNRGQVSNEQFF
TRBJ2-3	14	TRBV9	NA	CASSVAVSTDTQYF
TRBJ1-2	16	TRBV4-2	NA	CASSQERREENYGYTF
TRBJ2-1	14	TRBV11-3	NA	CASSLGSGRAEQFF
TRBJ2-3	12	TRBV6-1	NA	CASETNTDTQYF
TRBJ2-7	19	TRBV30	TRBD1	CAWSATLTGGGGTSYEQYF
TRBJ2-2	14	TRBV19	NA	CASSQGRNTGELFF
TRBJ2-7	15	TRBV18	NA	CASSPTTGLTYEQYF
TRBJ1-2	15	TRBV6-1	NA	CASTFTRVRRYGYTF
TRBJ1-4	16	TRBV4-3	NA	CASSPGQAISNEKLFF
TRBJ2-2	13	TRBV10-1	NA	CASSVRVAGELFF
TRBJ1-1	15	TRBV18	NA	CASSTTGTANTEAFF
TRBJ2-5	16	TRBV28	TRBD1	CASSLPGQGGAETQYF
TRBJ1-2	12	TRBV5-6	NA	CASSLQPSGYTF
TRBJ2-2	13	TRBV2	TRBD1	CASRATGVGELFF
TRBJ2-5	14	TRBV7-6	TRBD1	CASSDRQGGETQYF
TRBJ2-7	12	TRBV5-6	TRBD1	CASSWDRAEQYF
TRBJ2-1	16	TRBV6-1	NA	CASSELATVSYNEQFF
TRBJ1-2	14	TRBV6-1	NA	CASSEVLGGYGYTF
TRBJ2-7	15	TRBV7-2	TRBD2	CASSLRASGSYEQYF
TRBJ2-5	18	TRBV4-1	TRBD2	CASSQGLAGGHRRETQYF
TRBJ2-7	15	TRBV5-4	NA	CASSYTLVGGGEQYF
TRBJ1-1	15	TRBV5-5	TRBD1	CASSGIQGLETEAFF
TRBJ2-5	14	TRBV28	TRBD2	CASTAGGAEGTQYF
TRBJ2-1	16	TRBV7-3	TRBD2	CASSAKASGRVNEQFF
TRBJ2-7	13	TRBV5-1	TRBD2	CASSQLAGNEQYF
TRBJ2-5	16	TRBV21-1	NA	CASSKAVAETQETQYF
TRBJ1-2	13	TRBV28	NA	CASSAPGSYGYTF
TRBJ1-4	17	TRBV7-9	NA	CASSLAAQTGRGEKLFF
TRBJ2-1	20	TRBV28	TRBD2	CASRAAGGWREGSSYNEQFF
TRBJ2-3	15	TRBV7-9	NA	CASSNTESVTDTQYF
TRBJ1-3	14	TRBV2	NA	CASIVGSSGNTIYF
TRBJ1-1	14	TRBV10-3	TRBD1	CAIRSGGRNTEAFF
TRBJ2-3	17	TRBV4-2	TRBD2	CASSQEVLAGGTDTQYF
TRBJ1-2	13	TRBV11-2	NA	CASSLDRQGGYTF